Listed here are 26 T cell receptor beta chains from one sample, sequenced in a study of blood T cell repertoires in COVID-19. Sequenced by immunoSEQ multiplex PCR; TCRdb stores in-frame clones only, minus some. The sample gives approximately 270,000 clones, about 91% of which show up once; under 1.5% is in the top ten. The sequenced sample was peripheral blood. Every receptor here comes from a man older than 75 with acute or convalescent COVID-19.

Comments on this clone: Other DNA sequences of this sample code for an identical CDR3. The chain employs TRBV6-5 and TRBJ1-1; 7 nucleotides agree with TRBD1. This CDR3 is built from 15 residues. Trimming took 0 bases from V and 1 from J; bases not matched to a gene: 2. The germline V gene has CDR1 MNHEY and CDR2 SVGAGI. In nucleotides, the CDR3 is TGTGCCAGCAGTTACTCGGACAGGAGGAACACTGAAGCTTTCTTT. It encodes CASSYSDRRNTEAFF.

The chain joins TRBV28 to TRBJ2-3; D not resolved. Germline V lookup: CDR1 MDHEN, CDR2 SYDVKM. Between the trimmed V and J ends, which lost 4 bases and 2 bases, there was a span of 7 bases. This CDR3 spans 13 amino acids. For the CDR3, the DNA is TGTGCCAGCAGTTCCCCAGACACAGATACGCAGTATTTT. This gives the protein CASSSPDTDTQYF.

This clone has a handful of counts. The chain uses TRBV27 and TRBJ2-7, with 9 bases aligning to TRBD1. The junction had 9 bases not matched to a gene; V was cut back by 6 bases and J by 3 bases. This CDR3 is built from 15 residues. Looked up from germline, CDR1 is MNHEY and CDR2 is SMNVEV (reference sequence). CDR3 in DNA: TGTGCCAGCAGCTTACAGGGGGCGCGGTTCTACGAGCAGTACTTC. It translates to CASSLQGARFYEQYF.

The genes are TRBV6-1 and TRBJ1-6; a weak D match, TRBD1 (5 bases). The germline V gene encodes CDR1 MNHNS and CDR2 SASEGT. This CDR3 is built from 15 residues. V was clipped by 0 bases and J by 7 bases, with 10 bases between them. The CDR3 DNA reads as TGTGCCAGCAGTGAAGCAAGGGGAGGGAATTCACCCCTCCACTTT. Protein: CASSEARGGNSPLHF.

The table lists this clone with a count of one. The chain employs TRBV18 and TRBJ1-1, with TRBD1 matching 7 bases. From germline, CDR1 is KGHSH and CDR2 LQKENI. This CDR3 has 15 residues. V shed 0 bases, J shed 1 base, and the junction held 2 bases outside the gene matches. Written as DNA, the CDR3 is TGTGCCAGCTCACCACCGAGGGGGCCGAACACTGAAGCTTTCTTT. Its translation is CASSPPRGPNTEAFF.

V is TRBV6-2 or TRBV6-3 and J is TRBJ1-5; D possibly corresponds to TRBD1 (6 bases). The CDR3 contains 12 residues. The germline V gene encodes CDR1 MNHEY and CDR2 SVGEGT. V was pared by 5 bases and J by 9 bases, with 11 bases between. This CDR3 is CASSQGLWPQHF. CDR3 coding DNA: TGTGCCAGCAGTCAGGGGTTGTGGCCCCAGCATTTT.

V usage is TRBV24-1 and J usage is TRBJ2-1; D possibly corresponds to TRBD2 (6 bases). Deletions cut 10 bases from V and 8 bases from J, with 20 bases between. The CDR3 length is 14 residues. Per germline, CDR1 KGHDR and CDR2 SFDVKD. This chain's CDR3 is CATGGLGGFHEQFF. The CDR3 nucleotides read TGTGCCACGGGAGGACTTGGGGGATTCCATGAGCAGTTCTTC.

This clone came up a few times. The V and J genes are TRBV5-1 and TRBJ2-2; no firm D call. This CDR3 spans 15 amino acids. Per germline, CDR1 SGHRS and CDR2 YFSETQ. The V and J ends lost 0 bases and 3 bases respectively, with 9 bases between them. CDR3 nucleotide sequence: TGCGCCAGCAGCTTGGCCTTAGCTGACACCGGGGAGCTGTTTTTT. It is translated as CASSLALADTGELFF.

This rearrangement joins TRBV6-1 to TRBJ2-2; no clear D. V was trimmed by 2 bases and J by 6 bases, leaving 10 bases between them. Germline V gene sequence: CDR1 MNHNS, CDR2 SASEGT. The CDR3 has 14 residues. This CDR3 is CASSELPTPGELFF. Written as DNA, the CDR3 is TGTGCCAGCAGTGAACTGCCTACCCCCGGGGAGCTGTTTTTT.

The chain combines TRBV5-4 with TRBJ1-2, with unresolved D. The CDR3 has 13 amino acids. The germline gives CDR1 SGHNT, CDR2 YYREEE (reference sequence). Between the trimmed V and J ends, which lost 5 bases and 6 bases, there was a span of 14 bases. The DNA for the CDR3 is TGTGCCAGCAGTTATGCCGGGAATCATGGCTACACCTTC. Amino acids: CASSYAGNHGYTF.

This chain connects TRBV28 to TRBJ2-5; 8 nucleotides line up with TRBD1. Trimming cost V 5 bases and J 5 bases; bases outside gene matches: 10. Looked up from germline, CDR1 is MDHEN and CDR2 is SYDVKM. The CDR3 has 15 amino acids. CDR3 nucleotides: TGTGCCAGCAGTAAACTCAGGGGGCCTGGGGAGACCCAGTACTTC. Encoded protein: CASSKLRGPGETQYF.

The rearrangement joins TRBV28 to TRBJ1-2; 7 positions match TRBD1. The CDR3 is 13 residues long. J lost 4 bases, V lost 4 bases, and 3 bases had no gene match. Germline CDR1 MDHEN, CDR2 SYDVKM. The CDR3: CASSSTGSYGYTF. The CDR3, as DNA: TGTGCCAGCAGTTCGACAGGGTCCTATGGCTACACCTTC.

This chain links TRBV5-4 with TRBJ2-1; 11 bases fit TRBD2. Germline loops: CDR1 SGHNT, CDR2 YYREEE (reference sequence). Losses at the gene ends were 5 bases for V and 5 bases for J; bases not matched to a gene: 6. This CDR3 contains 15 residues. CDR3 protein: CASSPRLAGNNEQFF. For the CDR3, the DNA is TGTGCCAGCAGTCCTCGACTAGCGGGAAACAATGAGCAGTTCTTC.

The gene calls are TRBV5-1 and TRBJ2-7; 10 nucleotides agree with TRBD1. V was pared by 2 bases and J by 7 bases, with 3 bases of the junction left unmatched. The CDR3 has 13 amino acids. Per the germline V gene, CDR1 is SGHRS and CDR2 is YFSETQ. CDR3 DNA sequence: TGCGCCAGCAGCTTCCGGGACAGGGGAGAGCAGTACTTC. Translating gives CASSFRDRGEQYF.

The CDR3: CASSPRQAPNTEAFF. The CDR3 region has the DNA TGTGCCAGTAGTCCCCGACAGGCGCCGAACACTGAAGCTTTCTTT. J is TRBJ1-1 and V is TRBV19; TRBD1 might be the D (6 bases). Trimming removed 5 bases from V and 1 base from J, with 14 bases in between. This CDR3 has 15 amino acids. CDR1 and CDR2 (germline): LNHDA, SQIVND (reference sequence).

DNA for the CDR3: TGTGCCAGCAGGGAACAGGGAACGGGGAACACTGAAGCTTTCTTT. Amino acid sequence: CASREQGTGNTEAFF. The chain joins TRBV6-6 to TRBJ1-1; D may be TRBD1 (6 bases). V dropped 6 bases and J dropped 1 base, with 15 bases sitting between them. Germline assignment: CDR1 MNHNY and CDR2 SVGAGI (reference sequence). The CDR3 is 15 amino acids.

V and J are TRBV7-9 and TRBJ1-5; 7 bases line up with TRBD1. Germline V gives CDR1 SEHNR, CDR2 FQNEAQ (reference sequence). Germline trimming cut 5 bases from V and 6 bases from J; bases unmatched to any gene: 7. The length of the CDR3 is 14 residues. As DNA, the CDR3 is TGTGCCAGCAGCATCGGGACAGCCGGTCAGCCCCAGCATTTT. As protein: CASSIGTAGQPQHF. Together with reference TRBV7-9 and TRBJ1-5, the CDR3 gives the full variable domain: DTGVSQNPRHKITKRGQNVTFRCDPISEHNRLYWYRQTLGQGPEFLTYFQNEAQLEKSRLLSDRFSAERPKGSFSTLEIQRTEQGDSAMYLCASSIGTAGQPQHFGDGTRLSIL.

The chain has TRBV19 and TRBJ2-4, with a tentative D call TRBD2 (6 bases). Germline CDR1 LNHDA, CDR2 SQIVND (reference sequence). Trimming pared 3 bases from V and 3 bases from J, leaving 12 bases between. This CDR3 spans 15 amino acids. The CDR3 protein is CASSMGPGGKNIQYF. The CDR3 nucleotides read TGTGCCAGTAGTATGGGCCCCGGGGGCAAAAACATTCAGTACTTC. Variable domain in full (rest from reference TRBV19 and TRBJ2-4): DGGITQSPKYLFRKEGQNVTLSCEQNLNHDAMYWYRQDPGQGLRLIYYSQIVNDFQKGDIAEGYSVSREKKESFPLTVTSAQKNPTAFYLCASSMGPGGKNIQYFGAGTRLSVL.

The J gene is TRBJ1-3, the V gene TRBV5-5; D gene ambiguous. This CDR3 has 18 amino acids. Germline CDR1 SGHKS, CDR2 YYEKEE (reference sequence). Deletions cut 0 bases from V and 2 bases from J, with 18 bases between. The CDR3 sequence: CASSLAYRGPGAGNTIYF. CDR3 DNA: TGTGCCAGCAGCTTGGCCTATAGAGGGCCTGGCGCTGGAAACACCATATATTTT.

About this clone: The same CDR3 arises from other DNA sequences in this sample as well. The rearrangement links TRBV11-3 to TRBJ2-3, with 10 nucleotides matching TRBD2. J was trimmed by 1 base and V by 3 bases; bases with no gene match: 1. This CDR3 region has 15 residues. Per the germline V gene, CDR1 is SGHNT and CDR2 is YENEEA. This CDR3 reads CASSLGTSGTDTQYF. CDR3 coding DNA: TGTGCCAGCAGCTTGGGGACTAGCGGCACAGATACGCAGTATTTT.

The chain employs TRBV7-2 and TRBJ1-1; 7 bases line up with TRBD1. This CDR3 is built from 16 residues. V shed 3 bases, J shed 3 bases, and the junction held 10 bases outside the gene matches. Germline V gene lookup returns CDR1 SGHTA and CDR2 FQGNSA. CDR3 sequence reads: CASSFAGYRGDTEAFF. The CDR3 bases are TGTGCCAGCAGCTTTGCGGGCTACAGGGGAGACACTGAAGCTTTCTTT.

The chain has TRBV14 and TRBJ1-3; D may be TRBD1 (6 bases). Germline V gene lookup returns CDR1 SGHDN and CDR2 FVKESK. This CDR3 is 15 amino acids long. Deletions cut 4 bases from V and 3 bases from J, with 13 bases between. The CDR3 DNA is TGTGCCAGCAGCCTAACAGGGACGCGTGGAAACACCATATATTTT. Its translation is CASSLTGTRGNTIYF.

V gene TRBV27 combines with J gene TRBJ2-3, with D perhaps TRBD1 (6 bases). The ends were cut back, 2 bases at V and 1 base at J, with 13 bases in the middle. Germline V lookup: CDR1 MNHEY, CDR2 SMNVEV (reference sequence). The CDR3 length is 16 residues. CDR3 residues: CASSLGQGPRTDTQYF. The CDR3 DNA reads as TGTGCCAGCAGTTTAGGTCAGGGGCCTCGCACAGATACGCAGTATTTT.

The CDR3 region is CASSLSEGRYYGYTF. DNA of the CDR3: TGTGCCAGCAGTTTATCGGAGGGGCGGTACTATGGCTACACCTTC. The V and J genes are TRBV28 and TRBJ1-2; D may be TRBD1 (5 bases). CDR3 size: 15 residues. Germline V gene data show CDR1 as MDHEN and CDR2 as SYDVKM. V lost 1 base and J 3 bases, leaving 12 bases between the germline ends.

The rearrangement uses TRBV19 and TRBJ1-5; 9 positions agree with TRBD1. CDR3 length equals 16 residues. V lost 7 bases to trimming and J lost 6 bases; unmatched junction nucleotides: 13. The germline CDR1 and CDR2 sequences are LNHDA and SQIVND (reference sequence). In nucleotides, the CDR3 is TGTGCCAGTATTCAGGGGACAGGGATGATGGGTCAGCCCCAGCATTTT. It specifies CASIQGTGMMGQPQHF.

In the case of this clone: The junction differs from germline at one of its ends, possibly a read error. The rearrangement uses TRBV7-7 and TRBJ2-2; 9 nucleotides agree with TRBD1. The CDR3 has 17 amino acids. Per the germline V gene, CDR1 is SSHAT and CDR2 is FNYEAQ (reference sequence). Here the CDR3 DNA reads TGTGCTAGCAGCTCCTCCCCGGGACAGGGTGACACCGGGGAGCTGTTTTTT. Its protein product is CASSSSPGQGDTGELFF.